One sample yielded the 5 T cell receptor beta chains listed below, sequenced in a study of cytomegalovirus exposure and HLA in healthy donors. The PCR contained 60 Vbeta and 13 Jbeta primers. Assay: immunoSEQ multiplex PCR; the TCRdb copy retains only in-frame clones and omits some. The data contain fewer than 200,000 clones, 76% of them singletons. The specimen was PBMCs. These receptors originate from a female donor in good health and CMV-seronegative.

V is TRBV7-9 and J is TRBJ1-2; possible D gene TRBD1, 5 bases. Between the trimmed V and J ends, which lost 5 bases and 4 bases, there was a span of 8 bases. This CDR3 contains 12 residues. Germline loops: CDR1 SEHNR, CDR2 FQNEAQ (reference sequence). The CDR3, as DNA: TGTGCCAGCAGCCCGGACACCTATGGCTACACCTTC. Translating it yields CASSPDTYGYTF.

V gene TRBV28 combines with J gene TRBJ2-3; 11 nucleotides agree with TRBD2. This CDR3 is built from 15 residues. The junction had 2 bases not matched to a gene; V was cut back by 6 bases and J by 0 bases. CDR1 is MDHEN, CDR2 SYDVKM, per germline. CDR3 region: CASSGTSGSTDTQYF. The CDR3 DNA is TGTGCCAGCAGCGGGACTAGCGGCAGCACAGATACGCAGTATTTT.

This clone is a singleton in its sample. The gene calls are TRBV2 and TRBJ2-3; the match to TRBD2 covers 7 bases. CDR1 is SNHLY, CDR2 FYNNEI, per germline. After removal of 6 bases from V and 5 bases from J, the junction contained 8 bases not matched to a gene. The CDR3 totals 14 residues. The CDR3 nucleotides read TGTGCCAGCAGACCGGGACTAAGTGGAGATACGCAGTATTTT. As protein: CASRPGLSGDTQYF.

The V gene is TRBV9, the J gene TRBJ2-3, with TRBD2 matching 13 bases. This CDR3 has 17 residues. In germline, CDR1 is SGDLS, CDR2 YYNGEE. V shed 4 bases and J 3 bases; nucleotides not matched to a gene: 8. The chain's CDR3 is CASSYRGLAGSTDTQYF. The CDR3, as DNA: TGTGCCAGCAGCTATAGGGGACTAGCGGGATCAACAGATACGCAGTATTTT. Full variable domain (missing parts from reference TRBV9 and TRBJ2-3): DSGVTQTPKHLITATGQRVTLRCSPRSGDLSVYWYQQSLDQGLQFLIQYYNGEERAKGNILERFSAQQFPDLHSELNLSSLELGDSALYFCASSYRGLAGSTDTQYFGPGTRLTVL.

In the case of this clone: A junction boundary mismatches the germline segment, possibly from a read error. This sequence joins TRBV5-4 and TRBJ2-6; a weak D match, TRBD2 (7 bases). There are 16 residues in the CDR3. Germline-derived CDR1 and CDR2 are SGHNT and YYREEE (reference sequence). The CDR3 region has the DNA TGTGCCAGCAGCCCACAGGGCCAGGGAGGGGCCAACGGCCTGACTTTC. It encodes CASSPQGQGGANGLTF.